What follows is one TCR beta chain and its context. Its matching antigen is unknown. Clones were read by immunoSEQ multiplex PCR, and TCRdb kept only the in-frame ones, dropping some. The sample comprises over 100,000 clones, over 75% of which are singletons, and around 4.5% rests with the top ten. The sample originates from a study of T cell responses to AZD1222 COVID-19 vaccine. General observations from the study: The study reported that nearly half of spike-specific TCRs target unmutated variant regions.

The CDR3 runs 17 residues. The V gene end was trimmed by 3 bases and the J gene end by 5 bases; junction bases not matched to a gene: 13. CDR1 and CDR2 (germline): SGDLS, YYNGEE. Timing groups of about 4 and about 12 weeks for second doses were pooled. The chain uses TRBV9 and TRBJ1-2, with TRBD1 matching over 10 bases. The specimen was peripheral blood, collected 28 days after the second AZD1222 dose. The receptor's source is an adult who received the AZD1222 COVID-19 vaccine. CDR3 DNA sequence: TGTGCCAGCAGCGGCCGGGACAGGGGTGTGTCCGTATATGGCTACACCTTC. Its translation is CASSGRDRGVSVYGYTF.